Below, one T cell receptor (beta chain) is given with its context. This sample was included in a study of blood T cell repertoires in COVID-19. Per germline, CDR1 MNHEY and CDR2 SVGEGT. The CDR3 sequence is 15 residues long. V shed 4 bases and J 1 base; nucleotides not matched to a gene: 5. Sequencing was performed with immunoSEQ multiplex PCR; in TCRdb, only in-frame clones are kept and a portion is missing. The sample holds about 220,000 clones, 82% seen once. The origin of this receptor is a woman between 70 and 85 years old with COVID-19, enrolled during active disease. The sample taken for sequencing was peripheral blood. This chain connects TRBV6-2 or TRBV6-3 to TRBJ1-1, with 8 bases identical to TRBD1. The CDR3 nucleotides read TGTGCCAGCAGTTCAGGACAGGGTGGGAACACTGAAGCTTTCTTT. It yields the protein CASSSGQGGNTEAFF.